A selection of T cell receptor beta chains follows, all from one sample in a study of cytomegalovirus exposure and HLA in healthy donors. The repertoire was sequenced with immunoSEQ multiplex PCR; TCRdb's copy has only in-frame clones and lacks some. The sample records about 140,000 clones, nearly 80% being singletons. Sequencing input: PBMCs. Receptors originate from a woman aged 40-49 years in good health and CMV-seronegative. The conserved cysteine and the conserved F or W are not part of the CDR3 here.

TRBJ2-2,TRBV5-1,ASSLFTGNTGELF
TRBJ1-2,TRBV30,AWEGAGYT
TRBJ1-5,TRBV6-5,ASRTRDQPQH
TRBJ1-4,TRBV15,ATSRETDNEKLV
TRBJ2-7,TRBV18,ASSPGLNPYEQY
TRBJ1-4,TRBV28,ASSLRGEGEKLF
TRBJ2-2,TRBV4-1,ASSQNLAGEPGELF
TRBJ1-2,TRBV9,ASSGTGTVYGYT
TRBJ1-3,TRBV9,ASSKDSGSPGNTIY
TRBJ2-6,TRBV9,ASSVVGKSSGANGLT
TRBJ1-3,TRBV7-2,ASSSGERNTIY
TRBJ2-3,TRBV7-3,ASSHGLAGSSSTDTQY
TRBJ2-2,TRBV2,ASRQGPLEGELF
TRBJ2-5,TRBV4-1,ASSQGLAGGLQETQY
TRBJ2-7,TRBV6-5,ASSYSGGENEQY
TRBJ1-6,TRBV14,ASSLRTGLMGNSPLH
TRBJ2-7,TRBV28,ASSTPGRVVYEQY
TRBJ2-1,TRBV11-1,ASRQTGQLNNEQF
TRBJ2-7,TRBV27,ASSLVPGTASYEQY
TRBJ2-3,TRBV5-4,ASSSAGGTQY
TRBJ2-5,TRBV2,ATELGVSETQY
TRBJ2-7,TRBV6-1,ASASEPLSYEQY
TRBJ1-5,TRBV4-1,ASSQYSQQPQH
TRBJ2-1,TRBV10-2,ASSDTQVNDKQF
TRBJ1-2,TRBV19,ASNPDGANYGYT
TRBJ2-2,TRBV18,ASSQGLNTGELF
TRBJ2-5,TRBV7-7,ASSPAGETQY
TRBJ2-3,TRBV19,ASSIRGLAGVTDTQY
TRBJ2-2,TRBV5-1,ASSIGGGNTGELF
TRBJ2-5,TRBV9,ASSVTSGAGGAQY
TRBJ2-1,TRBV4-2,ASSQDRGNFNEQF
TRBJ2-7,TRBV15,ATSRGDSSYEQY
TRBJ1-1,TRBV11-3,ASSLDRNTEAF
TRBJ2-5,TRBV5-1,ASSLGRTPPSRETQY
TRBJ2-7,TRBV27,ASSPHRTSGYEQY
TRBJ2-2,TRBV27,ASSLKRRSGELF
TRBJ2-6,TRBV11-2,ASSLVRGRSSGANVLT
TRBJ2-3,TRBV5-1,ASSYSGSGDTQY
TRBJ2-6,TRBV28,ASIQSGANVLT
TRBJ1-2,TRBV7-3,ASSLGPRGGGGYT
TRBJ1-4,TRBV7-9,ASSLESLRPHSRNEKLF
TRBJ1-1,TRBV15,ATRKGTGLNTEAF
TRBJ2-7,TRBV14,ASSPGLAGKSYEQY
TRBJ1-6,TRBV28,ASSSPSGTGNSPLH
TRBJ1-4,TRBV6-5,ASSYVGATNEKLF
TRBJ1-2,TRBV30,AWSAGTGDYGYT
TRBJ1-1,TRBV25-1,ASTIRDTEAF
TRBJ1-4,TRBV7-9,ASSLTAWEKRHRNEKLF
TRBJ2-6,TRBV10-1,ASKAVQSSGANGLT
TRBJ2-1,TRBV19,ASSIDMVAGGSDNEQF
TRBJ2-3,TRBV5-6,ASSLGQGNTDTQY
TRBJ1-1,TRBV29-1,SVTTGGSGNTEAF
TRBJ2-1,TRBV11-2,ASSQDVASYNEQF
TRBJ1-5,TRBV6-6,ASSLGQTNNQPQH
TRBJ1-1,TRBV7-2,ASSLWERGAF